The entry below gives a single TCR beta chain sequence along with its context. As handled by the study authors: Amplification from reference gene primers served as the basis for estimated nucleated cell counts. Clones were sequenced by immunoSEQ multiplex PCR, and TCRdb holds only the in-frame ones, with some missing. V and J calls and clone size come straight from that table; D and trimming were deduced from the DNA. In the table there are 170,000 or so clones, about 87% of which are singletons. The data were obtained in a study of blood T cell repertoires in COVID-19. This CDR3 spans 17 amino acids. Trimming at V came to 0 bases and at J to 2 bases, leaving 6 bases not matched to a gene. Germline CDR1 GTSNPN, CDR2 SVGIG (reference sequence).

The receptor's source is a woman in her 70s with COVID-19, enrolled during active disease. Sequences were obtained from peripheral blood. The chain couples TRBV30 to TRBJ2-1, with 11 bases fitting TRBD2. The CDR3 here is CAWSVPGGLAAYNEQFF. CDR3 nucleotide sequence: TGTGCCTGGAGTGTACCGGGGGGACTAGCGGCCTACAATGAGCAGTTCTTC.